This TCR beta chain was recovered during a study of identical twins. CDR1 is LGHDT, CDR2 YNNKEL, per germline (reference sequence). Deletions cut 1 base from V and 9 bases from J, with 16 bases between. The CDR3 contains 15 residues. Findings of the study overall: Where out-of-frame alpha sequences were twin-shared, they showed excess low generation probability.

Healthy Caucasian donors formed the entire cohort. Unique molecular identifiers were present on the cDNA, which also gained a universal primer site by template switching. TCRdb re-derived calls from the 5' RACE reads in MiXCR, one entry per CDR3 protein. This table holds around 470,000 distinct CDR3 sequences, 13% to 15% found once. As regards this clonotype: Its antigen is unknown.

The same specimen was also included in a second study, on yellow fever vaccine responses in identical twins. That work states: Twins' T cell vaccine responses reportedly looked partly convergent, partly personalized.

The chain uses TRBV3-1 and TRBJ2-1, with TRBD2 as a possible D gene (5 bases). The clonotype was recovered from a woman younger than 30 in good health. The sample comprised CD4+ T cells sorted from blood. CDR3 DNA: TGTGCCAGCAGCCAAGGAGCGGAGGCAGGTAGTGAGCAGTTCTTC. Protein product: CASSQGAEAGSEQFF.